These T cell receptor beta chains were read from a single sample in a study of T cell responses to AZD1222 COVID-19 vaccine. Sequencing used immunoSEQ multiplex PCR; TCRdb keeps in-frame clones, though not all of them. The top ten clones hold approximately 18% of a sample with under 150,000 clones, just over 85% of them seen once. Specimen: peripheral blood, collected on day 0 of MenACWY control vaccination. The receptor source for this set is an adult in good health. Both conserved end residues are part of each CDR3. D genes are given only for firm matches. Clone size is shown for a subset of rows, as once, few, many or a class of expanded clone.

d_gene: -; j_gene: TRBJ1-5; v_gene: TRBV11-2; abundance: -; CDR3aa: CASSSGAGRNQPQHF; CDR3nt: TGTGCCAGCAGCTCTGGGGCAGGCCGCAATCAGCCCCAGCATTTT
d_gene: -; j_gene: TRBJ1-4; v_gene: TRBV4-2; abundance: -; CDR3aa: CASSQQGTTNEKLFF; CDR3nt: TGTGCCAGCAGCCAACAGGGAACAACTAATGAAAAACTGTTTTTT
d_gene: TRBD1; j_gene: TRBJ1-5; v_gene: TRBV6-5; abundance: -; CDR3aa: CASGTGWRQPQHF; CDR3nt: TGTGCCAGCGGGACAGGGTGGAGACAGCCCCAGCATTTT
d_gene: TRBD1; j_gene: TRBJ1-5; v_gene: TRBV7-2; abundance: few; CDR3aa: CASSLVRTGTQHF; CDR3nt: TGTGCCAGCAGCTTAGTCAGGACAGGAACCCAGCATTTT
d_gene: -; j_gene: TRBJ2-7; v_gene: TRBV5-1; abundance: -; CDR3aa: CASRGRTTYEQYF; CDR3nt: TGCGCCAGCAGAGGACGGACCACGTACGAGCAGTACTTC
d_gene: TRBD1; j_gene: TRBJ2-1; v_gene: TRBV28; abundance: -; CDR3aa: CASSLVDRDYNEQFF; CDR3nt: TGTGCCAGCAGTTTAGTGGACAGGGACTACAATGAGCAGTTCTTC
d_gene: -; j_gene: TRBJ1-2; v_gene: TRBV28; abundance: -; CDR3aa: CASSLLGREYYGYTF; CDR3nt: TGTGCCAGCAGCCTCCTCGGCAGGGAGTACTATGGCTACACCTTC
d_gene: -; j_gene: TRBJ2-3; v_gene: TRBV10-1; abundance: -; CDR3aa: CASSEDAASTDTQYF; CDR3nt: TGCGCCAGCAGTGAGGATGCAGCTAGCACAGATACGCAGTATTTT
d_gene: TRBD2; j_gene: TRBJ2-1; v_gene: TRBV6-6; abundance: -; CDR3aa: CASSPSGFAGGYNEQFF; CDR3nt: TGTGCCAGCAGTCCGAGTGGTTTTGCGGGAGGTTACAATGAGCAGTTCTTC
d_gene: TRBD2; j_gene: TRBJ2-1; v_gene: TRBV13; abundance: -; CDR3aa: CASSLLAGDQARFF; CDR3nt: TGTGCCAGCAGCTTACTAGCGGGAGACCAAGCTCGGTTCTTC
d_gene: TRBD2; j_gene: TRBJ2-1; v_gene: TRBV4-1; abundance: few; CDR3aa: CASSLLAGTYNEQFF; CDR3nt: TGCGCCAGCAGCCTGCTAGCGGGAACCTACAATGAGCAGTTCTTC
d_gene: -; j_gene: TRBJ2-2; v_gene: TRBV28; abundance: -; CDR3aa: CASSFWLNTGELFF; CDR3nt: TGTGCCAGCAGTTTTTGGCTAAACACCGGGGAGCTGTTTTTT
d_gene: -; j_gene: TRBJ1-2; v_gene: TRBV18; abundance: -; CDR3aa: CASSPAGDGYTF; CDR3nt: TGTGCCAGCTCACCAGCGGGGGATGGCTACACCTTC
d_gene: -; j_gene: TRBJ1-1; v_gene: TRBV10-1; abundance: -; CDR3aa: CASSATGQEAFF; CDR3nt: TGCGCCAGCAGTGCAACCGGACAGGAAGCTTTCTTT
d_gene: -; j_gene: TRBJ2-1; v_gene: TRBV7-2; abundance: -; CDR3aa: CASGSGLYYNEQFF; CDR3nt: TGTGCCAGCGGATCCGGACTTTACTACAATGAGCAGTTCTTC
d_gene: -; j_gene: TRBJ1-2; v_gene: TRBV28; abundance: -; CDR3aa: CASSFPGLDGYTF; CDR3nt: TGTGCCAGCAGTTTTCCAGGGCTTGATGGCTACACCTTC
d_gene: TRBD1; j_gene: TRBJ2-7; v_gene: TRBV5-1; abundance: -; CDR3aa: CASSSGTGVGEQYF; CDR3nt: TGCGCCAGCAGCTCGGGGACAGGGGTCGGCGAGCAGTACTTC
d_gene: TRBD1; j_gene: TRBJ1-5; v_gene: TRBV4-1; abundance: -; CDR3aa: CASSQSRTGRQPQHF; CDR3nt: TGCGCCAGCAGCCAGAGTCGGACAGGGAGACAGCCCCAGCATTTT
d_gene: -; j_gene: TRBJ2-1; v_gene: TRBV6-4; abundance: -; CDR3aa: CASSERLANYNEQFF; CDR3nt: TGTGCCAGCAGTGAGAGGTTAGCGAACTACAATGAGCAGTTCTTC
d_gene: -; j_gene: TRBJ2-1; v_gene: TRBV15; abundance: -; CDR3aa: CATSRDDSSYNEQFF; CDR3nt: TGTGCCACCAGCAGAGACGACAGTTCCTACAATGAGCAGTTCTTC
d_gene: -; j_gene: TRBJ1-2; v_gene: TRBV6-5; abundance: -; CDR3aa: CASSWNGYTF; CDR3nt: TGTGCCAGCAGTTGGAATGGCTACACCTTC
d_gene: -; j_gene: TRBJ2-2; v_gene: TRBV19; abundance: -; CDR3aa: CASTHWGELFF; CDR3nt: TGTGCCAGTACACATTGGGGGGAGCTGTTTTTT
d_gene: TRBD2; j_gene: TRBJ2-7; v_gene: TRBV15; abundance: once; CDR3aa: CATSRGSSGSYEQYF; CDR3nt: TGTGCCACCAGCAGAGGTTCTAGCGGGAGCTACGAGCAGTACTTC
d_gene: TRBD2; j_gene: TRBJ2-3; v_gene: TRBV29-1; abundance: -; CDR3aa: CSVEGGLAGGLFTDTQYF; CDR3nt: TGCAGCGTTGAAGGGGGACTAGCGGGAGGGCTCTTTACAGATACGCAGTATTTT
d_gene: -; j_gene: TRBJ1-4; v_gene: TRBV28; abundance: -; CDR3aa: CASSDWQGGEKLFF; CDR3nt: TGTGCCAGCAGTGACTGGCAGGGTGGGGAAAAACTGTTTTTT
d_gene: -; j_gene: TRBJ2-2; v_gene: TRBV6-1; abundance: once; CDR3aa: CASSAQQWLNTGELFF; CDR3nt: TGTGCCAGCAGTGCCCAGCAGTGGCTGAACACCGGGGAGCTGTTTTTT
d_gene: -; j_gene: TRBJ2-3; v_gene: TRBV5-6; abundance: -; CDR3aa: CASSQTDTQYF; CDR3nt: TGTGCCAGCAGCCAAACAGATACGCAGTATTTT
d_gene: -; j_gene: TRBJ1-3; v_gene: TRBV10-1; abundance: -; CDR3aa: CASSVGLGNTIYF; CDR3nt: TGCGCCAGCAGTGTCGGACTTGGAAACACCATATATTTT
d_gene: -; j_gene: TRBJ2-1; v_gene: TRBV5-4; abundance: -; CDR3aa: CASRHAGRDNEQFF; CDR3nt: TGTGCCAGCAGGCACGCGGGAAGGGACAATGAGCAGTTCTTC
d_gene: TRBD2; j_gene: TRBJ2-1; v_gene: TRBV18; abundance: -; CDR3aa: CASSPSGGSGSGSYNEQFF; CDR3nt: TGTGCCAGCTCACCATCCGGGGGTAGCGGGTCAGGCTCCTACAATGAGCAGTTCTTC
d_gene: TRBD2; j_gene: TRBJ2-1; v_gene: TRBV2; abundance: -; CDR3aa: CASSPTSGSIFYEQFF; CDR3nt: TGTGCCAGCAGCCCAACTAGCGGGAGTATATTTTATGAGCAGTTCTTC
d_gene: -; j_gene: TRBJ2-5; v_gene: TRBV18; abundance: -; CDR3aa: CASSPLERETQYF; CDR3nt: TGTGCCAGCTCACCACTGGAGCGGGAGACCCAGTACTTC
d_gene: -; j_gene: TRBJ2-3; v_gene: TRBV28; abundance: -; CDR3aa: CASSSEASSDTQYF; CDR3nt: TGTGCCAGCAGTTCGGAGGCCAGTTCAGATACGCAGTATTTT
d_gene: -; j_gene: TRBJ2-7; v_gene: TRBV28; abundance: -; CDR3aa: CASGLPRGLYSF; CDR3nt: TGTGCCAGCGGATTACCGCGGGGACTTTATAGCTTC
d_gene: -; j_gene: TRBJ2-3; v_gene: TRBV15; abundance: -; CDR3aa: CATSRRGLSATDTQYF; CDR3nt: TGTGCCACCAGCCGGCGGGGGCTCAGCGCAACAGATACGCAGTATTTT
d_gene: -; j_gene: TRBJ2-7; v_gene: TRBV9; abundance: -; CDR3aa: CASSVGPGGAYEQYF; CDR3nt: TGTGCCAGCAGCGTAGGTCCAGGAGGAGCCTACGAGCAGTACTTC
d_gene: TRBD1; j_gene: TRBJ1-1; v_gene: TRBV27; abundance: -; CDR3aa: CASSQGQGALNTEAFF; CDR3nt: TGTGCCAGCAGTCAGGGACAGGGGGCGCTGAACACTGAAGCTTTCTTT
d_gene: -; j_gene: TRBJ1-6; v_gene: TRBV7-3; abundance: -; CDR3aa: CASSLSPGRASPLHF; CDR3nt: TGTGCCAGCAGCTTAAGTCCAGGGAGGGCTTCACCCCTCCACTTT
d_gene: -; j_gene: TRBJ2-7; v_gene: TRBV5-1; abundance: -; CDR3aa: CASSLSGVSYEQYF; CDR3nt: TGCGCCAGCAGCTTAAGCGGAGTAAGTTACGAGCAGTACTTC
d_gene: -; j_gene: TRBJ1-6; v_gene: TRBV20-1; abundance: -; CDR3aa: CSARDLSPLHF; CDR3nt: TGCAGTGCTAGGGATCTTTCACCCCTCCACTTT
d_gene: -; j_gene: TRBJ1-5; v_gene: TRBV6-5; abundance: -; CDR3aa: CASSYSYPSSNQPQHF; CDR3nt: TGTGCCAGCAGTTACTCGTACCCGAGTAGCAATCAGCCCCAGCATTTT
d_gene: TRBD1; j_gene: TRBJ1-6; v_gene: TRBV5-1; abundance: -; CDR3aa: CASSFTGDNSPLHF; CDR3nt: TGCGCCAGCAGCTTTACAGGGGATAATTCACCCCTCCACTTT
d_gene: -; j_gene: TRBJ2-7; v_gene: TRBV19; abundance: few; CDR3aa: CATKTGSTGLYEQYF; CDR3nt: TGTGCCACCAAGACCGGATCAACAGGGCTCTACGAGCAGTACTTC
d_gene: -; j_gene: TRBJ1-3; v_gene: TRBV6-5; abundance: -; CDR3aa: CASSSDTITIYF; CDR3nt: TGTGCCAGCAGCTCTGACACGATCACCATATATTTT
d_gene: TRBD1; j_gene: TRBJ2-1; v_gene: TRBV3-1/TRBV3-2; abundance: -; CDR3aa: CASSTLGQANEQFF; CDR3nt: TGTGCCAGCAGCACACTTGGACAGGCCAATGAGCAGTTCTTC
d_gene: -; j_gene: TRBJ2-7; v_gene: TRBV18; abundance: -; CDR3aa: CASSHPGAVYNEQYF; CDR3nt: TGTGCCAGCTCACACCCGGGGGCGGTGTATAACGAGCAGTACTTC
d_gene: -; j_gene: TRBJ2-7; v_gene: TRBV28; abundance: -; CDR3aa: CASRSGNYEQYF; CDR3nt: TGTGCCAGCAGAAGCGGAAATTACGAGCAGTACTTC
d_gene: -; j_gene: TRBJ1-1; v_gene: TRBV20-1; abundance: -; CDR3aa: CSARPVTEAFF; CDR3nt: TGCAGTGCTAGACCGGTGACTGAAGCTTTCTTT
d_gene: -; j_gene: TRBJ1-1; v_gene: TRBV6-5; abundance: few; CDR3aa: CASSYSMNTEAFF; CDR3nt: TGTGCCAGCAGTTACTCCATGAACACTGAAGCTTTCTTT
d_gene: TRBD1; j_gene: TRBJ1-1; v_gene: TRBV9; abundance: -; CDR3aa: CASSVGTGTNTEAFF; CDR3nt: TGTGCCAGCAGCGTAGGGACAGGGACGAACACTGAAGCTTTCTTT
d_gene: TRBD2; j_gene: TRBJ2-2; v_gene: TRBV7-9; abundance: -; CDR3aa: CASSSGGLAGPTGELFF; CDR3nt: TGTGCCAGCAGCTCCGGGGGACTAGCGGGACCCACCGGGGAGCTGTTTTTT